This T cell receptor beta chain was sequenced during a study of blood T cell repertoires in COVID-19. About the study: Samples representing acute and convalescent COVID-19 were sourced from the United States, Italy and Spain. T cells, B-cell-depleted T cells, or PBMCs supplied cDNA or gDNA.

Authors' processing steps: Amplification of reference gene primers was used by the study to estimate nucleated cell counts. The protocol was immunoSEQ multiplex PCR, while the TCRdb copy is restricted to in-frame clones and leaves out a portion. V and J calls and clone size are copied from that table; D and trimming were computed from the DNA. The table records approximately 190,000 clones, under 85% of them present only once. J gave up 2 bases and V 0 bases, and 13 bases lay outside the gene matches. The length of the CDR3 is 19 residues. CDR1 SGHRS and CDR2 YFSETQ come from the germline V gene. The clonotype was recovered from a woman between 40 and 55 years old with acute or convalescent COVID-19. The J gene is TRBJ2-7, the V gene TRBV5-1; TRBD1 matches 11 bases. Sequences were obtained from peripheral blood. This chain's CDR3 is CASSLVRDRGIQRTYEQYF. In nucleotides, the CDR3 is TGCGCCAGCAGCTTGGTCCGGGACAGGGGGATCCAGCGAACCTACGAGCAGTACTTC.